A single TCR beta chain is shown here with its context. Its antigen is not yet known. No base quality values were provided; no much bigger clone lies one nucleotide off. Receptor libraries were prepared by the immunoSEQ multiplex PCR assay. For the multiplex PCR, a mixture combining 60 forward primers for TCR Vbeta segments and 13 reverse primers for TCR Jbeta segments was used. A multiplex PCR assay on genomic DNA amplified the CDR3 region of rearranged TCR beta genes. On the Illumina HiSeq System, the amplified TCR beta libraries were sequenced as 87-base-pair reads. In the authors' own workflow: A later analysis counted tens of millions of unique TCR beta chains across the 640 or so repertoires, and 9 million to 14 million of these chains were shared by at least two donors. A nearest-neighbor algorithm error-corrected the raw reads and collapsed the reads into unique sequences, merging closely related sequences to remove PCR and sequencing errors. Alignment of CDR3 sequences to IMGT reference sequences was used to assign V, D and J gene segments. Each retained sequence needed at least a six-nucleotide match to both a V gene segment and a J gene segment. Rearrangements were called productive when the CDR3 lacked stop codons and stayed in frame with V and J; all others were non-productive. CDR3 was defined according to IMGT convention as the region running from the second conserved V-encoded cysteine to the conserved J-encoded phenylalanine. In an earlier analysis of more than 550 of the donors, sequences lacking an unambiguous match to a single V gene segment were excluded. In an earlier analysis of approximately 500 of the donors, a V segment was called functional when productive rearrangements were above 56.7%, and segregating when the standard deviation between donors exceeded 5%. A statistical classification framework was developed to diagnose cytomegalovirus status using the catalog of TCR beta chain sequences. In a later analysis, V and J genes were assigned by comparing TCR nucleotide sequences against IMGT/GENE-DB human TR gene sequences. A later analysis assigned CDR3 sequences and most-parsimonious VDJ recombination scenarios with the TCRdist pipeline. A later analysis defined each TCR beta chain by its CDR3 amino acid sequence plus V-gene family, and excluded reads lacking a unique V-gene family. A later analysis removed 592 highly shared, low-generation-probability nucleotide sequences to deal with suspected cross-contamination and a sequencing artifact. In a later analysis, a clonal expansion index was calculated for each public chain from normalized within-repertoire ranks of inferred template counts. In a later analysis, generation probabilities were computed using a VDJ recombination model fitted to out-of-frame rearrangements, and the results were checked against IGoR. In a later analysis, hypergeometric tests were used to score TCR-TCR, TCR-HLA and TCR-CMV co-occurrence, with a repertoire-size bias correction applied to TCR pairs. A later analysis estimated false discovery rates by permuting HLA or CMV assignments 20 times. In a later analysis, co-occurring TCRs were grouped with DBSCAN, and TCRdist sequence similarity was added when clustering was performed within HLA-allele-positive subsets. Repertoires with fewer than 30,000 or more than 120,000 public chains, plus five repertoires with anomalous nucleotide sharing, were excluded from co-occurrence clustering. The table comes from immuneACCESS by way of TCRdb, which keeps in-frame sequences with V and J called. Part of the clones is missing from these tables; in studies checked, under half for an unresolved V gene and the rest for unknown reasons. V and J calls and clone size come straight from that table; D and trimming were deduced from the DNA. The sample table records more than 250,000 clones; about 87% of these occur just once. The ten largest make up roughly 2% of the sample.

Trimming removed 7 bases from V and 2 bases from J; the gene matches leave 5 bases unexplained. In the germline V gene (reference sequence), CDR1 corresponds to SGHKS and CDR2 to YYEKEE. The CDR3 sequence holds 15 residues, the cysteine and phenylalanine included. Just the 45-base CDR3 DNA is kept, in frame starting at base 1. This specimen comes from a study of cytomegalovirus exposure and HLA in healthy donors (dated 2017 in TCRdb). Concerning the study at large: An earlier analysis of 587 of the donors reported around 280 Gb of sequence data and around 120 million unique TCR beta sequences obtained from about 180 million T cells. Approximately 310 gigabases of sequencing data and tens of millions of unique TCR sequences were included in an early release covering roughly 700 HLA-typed donors. The genetic ancestry cluster associated with self-reported Caucasian donors included approximately 85% of the 300 to 450 genotyped donors. The study was designed to test whether signatures of past pathogen exposure could be identified by cataloging public T cell receptors. The study used immunosequencing to profile the T cell repertoires of about 670 subjects and linked those repertoires to cytomegalovirus serostatus. Along with the roughly 670-subject first cohort, a separate validation cohort of over a hundred different subjects was used. High-throughput TCR immunosequencing, statistical association of individual TCRs with disease status, and machine learning were combined to predict cytomegalovirus infection status. A later analysis re-analyzed previously published TCR beta repertoires from approximately 700 donors and added high-resolution HLA genotyping to study TCR occurrence patterns. Rather than using new phenotypic data, the later analysis identified candidate immune exposures from TCR beta sequences and from how often those sequences occurred across donors. An earlier analysis of 587 of the donors used high-throughput TCR beta sequencing to judge whether each TCR beta V gene segment behaved as functional or pseudogenic. Donor age, sex, ethnicity and CMV serostatus were compiled alongside the repertoire data. A later genetic analysis used genome-wide SNP genotypes for about three fifths of the roughly 700 donors, treating that subset as a discovery cohort. All discovery cohort repertoires had been generated using a single sequencing platform. Both class I and class II loci were covered by HLA typing, at four-digit resolution. Typing coverage varied by locus: roughly 620-640 donors for A, B, C, DRB1 and DQB1; approximately 560 for DQA1; more than 600 for DPA1; more than 450 for DPB1. Five DR-DQ haplotypes were treated as single units for association and clustering because of strong linkage in the cohort. Among over 350 genotyped donors of the cohort, an average of approximately 230,000 unique TCR beta nucleotide sequences were sequenced per donor, roughly 20% of them non-productive. The investigation overall reported the following: Compared with equally common non-associated chains, HLA-associated TCR beta chains in a later analysis were more clonally expanded and had lower generation probabilities. Cytomegalovirus status was reported to be diagnosed by the classifier with high specificity and sensitivity in both the original and validation cohorts. The cohort was sequenced for TCR beta chains only, and without alpha or paired-chain data the features that could be detected were limited. Specific HLA alleles were associated with more than 15,000 TCR beta sequences at a false discovery rate of 0.05 in a later analysis. The study gave a list of under 200 TCR beta chains associated with cytomegalovirus. HLA typing was unavailable for some donors at each locus, so association tests used only the typed subset. In a later genetic analysis, a missense DCLRE1C variant was associated with V-gene and J-gene trimming of TCR beta chains, and the association was replicated in an independent cohort. Over 15 rarely observed V segments, including chromosome 9 orphons, were excluded from the earlier analysis of approximately 600 of the donors because counts were too low. Assigning TCR associations to individual alleles was difficult when HLA alleles, especially DR and DQ, strongly co-occurred. Linkage disequilibrium might explain the correlated functional status among segregating V segments, but an unknown experimental factor could not be ruled out. Immune exposure information for the cohort was limited to CMV serostatus. It was suggested by the authors that the approach could potentially be generalized to other disease states and immunological phenotypes. In a later genetic analysis, fewer N-insertions in productive TCRs were reported among donors in an Asian-associated ancestry cluster than the roughly 700-donor mean. The sequencing pipeline was judged likely to have produced a cluster of highly shared sequence variants as a technical artifact. Broadly in line with IMGT annotations, most TCR beta V segments showed up in productive rearrangements about 87% or about 30% of the time in an earlier analysis of 450 to 750 of the donors. The presence/absence analyses assumed that sequencing depth was roughly uniform across donors, and that assumption may not be true. A later analysis found that most CMV-associated TCR beta chains appeared HLA-restricted, with HLA associations seemingly driven largely by CMV exposure. In a later analysis, the rate of TCR association differed among HLA loci, with DRB1 alleles having the most associated TCRs and HLA-C alleles having the fewest. According to a later analysis, parvovirus B19, influenza, CMV and Epstein-Barr virus appeared linked to several top co-occurrence clusters. In vitro tests confirmed that a few of the cytomegalovirus-associated TCR beta chains recognize cytomegalovirus antigens. Some IMGT-functional V segments, including TRBV6-2 and TRBV6-3, could not be distinguished by the 87-base-pair reads and were therefore excluded. While some public TCRs were present in many individuals, most TCR sequences turned up only very rarely across donors. A further reported finding was that TCR beta sequences accurately predicted the HLA-A and HLA-B alleles for most subjects in the first cohort.

The cohort consisted of approximately 690 healthy bone marrow donors. Cohort members were all nominally healthy when sampled, although unrecorded immune exposures were likely present. The donor was CMV seronegative and was included in the group of around 320 seronegative cohort members. A peripheral blood sample was collected from each donor, and TCR beta sequencing was performed on peripheral blood mononuclear cells. Genomic DNA was extracted from the blood cell samples with the Qiagen DNeasy Blood Extraction Kit. The sample was PBMCs. The receptor was isolated from a woman in her late teens or twenties in good health and CMV-seronegative. This chain joins TRBV5-5 to TRBJ2-1; 11 nucleotides in the junction match TRBD2. At the DNA level, the sequence is TGTGCCAGCGGACTTAGCGGGGGGGCCTACAATGAGCAGTTCTTC. This is translated as CASGLSGGAYNEQFF.